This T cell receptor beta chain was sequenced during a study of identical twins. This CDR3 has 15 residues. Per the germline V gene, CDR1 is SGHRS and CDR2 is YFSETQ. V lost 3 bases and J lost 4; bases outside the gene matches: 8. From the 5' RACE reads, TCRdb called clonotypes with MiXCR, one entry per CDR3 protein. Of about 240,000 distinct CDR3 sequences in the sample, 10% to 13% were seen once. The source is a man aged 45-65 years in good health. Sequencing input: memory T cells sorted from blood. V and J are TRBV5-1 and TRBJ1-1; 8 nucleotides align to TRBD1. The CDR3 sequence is CASSSRQGRGTEAFF. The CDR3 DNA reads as TGCGCCAGCAGCTCCCGACAGGGGAGAGGCACTGAAGCTTTCTTT.